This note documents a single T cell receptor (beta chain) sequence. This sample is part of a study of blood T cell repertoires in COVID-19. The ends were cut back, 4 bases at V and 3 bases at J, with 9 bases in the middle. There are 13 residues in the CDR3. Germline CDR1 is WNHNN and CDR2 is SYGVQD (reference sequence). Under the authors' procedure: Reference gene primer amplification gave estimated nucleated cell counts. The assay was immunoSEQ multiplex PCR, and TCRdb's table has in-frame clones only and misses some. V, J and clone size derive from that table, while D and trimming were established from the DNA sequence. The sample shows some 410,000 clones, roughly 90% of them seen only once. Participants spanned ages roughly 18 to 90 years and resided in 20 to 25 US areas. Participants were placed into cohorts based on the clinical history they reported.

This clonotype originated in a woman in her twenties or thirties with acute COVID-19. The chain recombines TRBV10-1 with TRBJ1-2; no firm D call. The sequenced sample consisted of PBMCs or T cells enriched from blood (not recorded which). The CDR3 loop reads CASSVAPDYGYTF. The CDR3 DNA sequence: TGCGCCAGCAGTGTTGCCCCGGACTATGGCTACACCTTC.